Listed below are T cell receptor beta chains from one sample, sequenced in a study of T-cell memory formation after mild COVID-19. TCRdb analysed the 5' RACE reads with MiXCR anew, one entry per CDR3 protein. The table has hundreds of thousands of distinct CDR3 sequences, 16% seen once. What was sequenced was PBMCs or a T cell subset sorted from them (not recorded which). The receptor set was obtained from a man in his late teens or twenties who had mild COVID-19 (a few samples of this study predate the infection). Cell type and time point are not known. CDR3s include the opening cysteine and the closing phenylalanine or tryptophan. The size field is filled for only some rows; it gives once, few, many or a size class.

j_call	v_call	clone_size	cdr3_length	cdr3_aa
TRBJ1-2	TRBV5-1	few	15	CASSLAGPGDYGYTF
TRBJ2-1	TRBV7-9	NA	14	CASSSPLGSNEQFF
TRBJ1-1	TRBV5-6	NA	13	CASSWGQGTEAFF
TRBJ1-4	TRBV12-3/TRBV12-4	few	14	CASSSDRPNEKLFF
TRBJ1-1	TRBV18	few	14	CASSPGNPNTEAFF
TRBJ2-1	TRBV5-1	few	15	CASSPGQSLRSDQFF
TRBJ2-7	TRBV5-1	many	13	CASTLVSGREQYF
TRBJ2-3	TRBV6-6	many	12	CASSPTTDTQYF
TRBJ2-7	TRBV7-9	NA	13	CASSPVGSSEQYF
TRBJ2-5	TRBV7-6	NA	13	CASTTGRQETQYF
TRBJ1-1	TRBV5-1	few	12	CASKRDKTEAFF
TRBJ1-4	TRBV7-9	few	14	CASSLSEVVGKLFF
TRBJ2-2	TRBV4-3	NA	17	CASSPTGLAGFTGELFF
TRBJ1-2	TRBV5-1	many	13	CASSRDSNYGYTF
TRBJ1-4	TRBV28	NA	12	CAARDVAEKLFF
TRBJ2-5	TRBV11-2	few	12	CASSSRLETQYF
TRBJ2-1	TRBV7-3	few	14	CASGRSGAYNEQFF
TRBJ2-1	TRBV4-2	many	16	CASSQALGSGGDEQFF
TRBJ2-5	TRBV20-1	few	13	CSATPGAGETQYF
TRBJ2-1	TRBV4-1	few	16	CASSQDLMTQTNEQFF
TRBJ2-3	TRBV5-1	many	14	CASSFYGGADTQYF
TRBJ2-4	TRBV4-3	many	13	CASSPEWGFIQYF
TRBJ1-2	TRBV12-3/TRBV12-4	NA	13	CASRWTGAGGYTF
TRBJ2-3	TRBV5-1	NA	15	CASSLSGTNTDTQYF
TRBJ1-3	TRBV20-1	NA	15	CSAPTARGFGNTIYF